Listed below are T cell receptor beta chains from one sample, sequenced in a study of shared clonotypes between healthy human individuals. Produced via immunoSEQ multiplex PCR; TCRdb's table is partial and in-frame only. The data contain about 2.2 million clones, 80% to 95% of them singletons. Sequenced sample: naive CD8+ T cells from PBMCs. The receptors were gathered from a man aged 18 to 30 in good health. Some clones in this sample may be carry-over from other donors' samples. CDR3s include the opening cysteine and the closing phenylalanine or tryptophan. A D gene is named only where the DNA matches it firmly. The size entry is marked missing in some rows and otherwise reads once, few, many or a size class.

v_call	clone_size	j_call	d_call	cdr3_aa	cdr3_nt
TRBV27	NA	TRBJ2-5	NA	CASSLSQGAETQYF	TGTGCCAGCAGTTTATCCCAGGGTGCCGAGACCCAGTACTTC
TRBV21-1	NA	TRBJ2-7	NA	CASSKVYEDRSNSYEQYF	TGTGCCAGCAGCAAAGTTTATGAGGACAGGTCGAATTCCTACGAGCAGTACTTC
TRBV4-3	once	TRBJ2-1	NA	CASSQGVRLTGNEQFF	TGCGCCAGCAGCCAAGGAGTCAGACTCACGGGGAATGAGCAGTTCTTC
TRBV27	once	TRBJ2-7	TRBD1	CASSLISSAGQGYYEQYF	TGTGCCAGCAGTCTAATCTCCTCTGCGGGACAGGGTTATTACGAGCAGTACTTC
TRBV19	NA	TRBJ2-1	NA	CASTGRFRGSYNEQFF	TGTGCCAGTACAGGGCGGTTCAGGGGCTCCTACAATGAGCAGTTCTTC
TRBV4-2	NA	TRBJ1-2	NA	CASSQGSGTNYGYTF	TGTGCCAGCAGCCAAGGATCAGGAACCAACTATGGCTACACCTTC
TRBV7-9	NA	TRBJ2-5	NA	CASSLNGWETQYF	TGTGCCAGCAGCTTAAACGGGTGGGAGACCCAGTACTTC
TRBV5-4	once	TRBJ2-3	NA	CASSSGWAGAQYF	TGTGCCAGCAGCTCTGGCTGGGCAGGGGCGCAGTATTTT
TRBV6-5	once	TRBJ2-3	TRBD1	CASTPRGSLDTQYF	TGTGCCAGCACCCCCAGGGGGAGTCTAGATACGCAGTATTTT
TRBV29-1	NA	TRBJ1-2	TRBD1	CSANPGTGDYGYTF	TGCAGCGCCAATCCCGGGACAGGGGACTATGGCTACACCTTC
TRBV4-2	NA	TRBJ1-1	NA	CASSQGPTGEAFF	TGTGCCAGCAGCCAAGGCCCGACAGGTGAAGCTTTCTTT
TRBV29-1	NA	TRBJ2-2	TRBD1	CSVRGQGITGELFF	TGCAGCGTCCGTGGACAGGGAATCACCGGGGAGCTGTTTTTT
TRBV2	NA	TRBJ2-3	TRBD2	CASSELAGAQDTQYF	TGTGCCAGCAGTGAACTAGCGGGAGCACAAGATACGCAGTATTTT
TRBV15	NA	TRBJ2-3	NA	CATSGPGTDTQYF	TGTGCCACCAGTGGACCCGGCACAGATACGCAGTATTTT
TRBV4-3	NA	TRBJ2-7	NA	CASSQEGTTYEQYF	TGCGCCAGCAGCCAAGAAGGGACAACCTACGAGCAGTACTTC
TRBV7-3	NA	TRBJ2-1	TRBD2	CASSQSGNSYNEQFF	TGTGCCAGCAGCCAAAGCGGGAACTCCTACAATGAGCAGTTCTTC
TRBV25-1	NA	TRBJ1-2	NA	CASSESPSRVSYYGYTF	TGTGCCAGCAGTGAAAGCCCTTCCAGGGTGTCTTACTATGGCTACACCTTC
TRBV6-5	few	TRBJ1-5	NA	CASGWEDRQPQHF	TGTGCCAGCGGATGGGAGGACCGTCAGCCCCAGCATTTT
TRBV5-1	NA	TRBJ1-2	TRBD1	CASSIGQGGLDYGYTF	TGCGCCAGCAGCATCGGACAGGGAGGTTTGGACTATGGCTACACCTTC
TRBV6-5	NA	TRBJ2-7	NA	CASSYRDSYEQYF	TGTGCCAGCAGTTACCGCGACAGCTACGAGCAGTACTTC
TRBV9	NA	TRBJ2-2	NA	CASSGSSDTGELFF	TGTGCCAGCAGCGGCAGCTCTGACACCGGGGAGCTGTTTTTT
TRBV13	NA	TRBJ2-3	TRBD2	CASSPEAAGAHTQYF	TGTGCCAGCAGCCCGGAGGCAGCGGGGGCCCATACGCAGTATTTT
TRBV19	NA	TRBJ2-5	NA	CASSPRALQETQYF	TGTGCCAGTAGTCCTAGGGCTCTCCAAGAGACCCAGTACTTC
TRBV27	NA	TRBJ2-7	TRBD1	CASSFTGAYEQYF	TGTGCCAGCAGTTTCACAGGGGCCTACGAGCAGTACTTC
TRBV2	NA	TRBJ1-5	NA	CASSVGTDREYSNQPQHF	TGTGCCAGCAGTGTTGGTACAGACAGAGAATATAGCAATCAGCCCCAGCATTTT
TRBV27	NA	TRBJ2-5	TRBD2	CASTKRGPQETQYF	TGTGCCAGCACAAAGCGGGGGCCACAAGAGACCCAGTACTTC
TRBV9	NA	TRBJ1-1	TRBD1	CASSINRDRVNTEAFF	TGTGCCAGCAGCATCAACCGGGACAGGGTGAACACTGAAGCTTTCTTT
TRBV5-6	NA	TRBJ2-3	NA	CASSQGHGWGTDTQYF	TGTGCCAGCAGCCAGGGACACGGATGGGGCACAGATACGCAGTATTTT
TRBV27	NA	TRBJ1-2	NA	CASSLGSNYGYTF	TGTGCCAGCAGTTTAGGCAGTAACTATGGCTACACCTTC
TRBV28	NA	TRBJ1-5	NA	CASRRGYSNQPQHF	TGTGCCAGCCGCAGGGGTTATAGCAATCAGCCCCAGCATTTT
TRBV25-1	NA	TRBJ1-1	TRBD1	CASSDAGQAGTEAFF	TGTGCCAGCAGTGACGCTGGACAGGCGGGCACTGAAGCTTTCTTT
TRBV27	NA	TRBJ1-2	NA	CASSWGGGYGYTF	TGTGCCAGCAGCTGGGGAGGGGGCTATGGCTACACCTTC
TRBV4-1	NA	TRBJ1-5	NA	CASSQDTGQGINQPQHF	TGCGCCAGCAGCCAAGATACGGGGCAGGGGATAAATCAGCCCCAGCATTTT
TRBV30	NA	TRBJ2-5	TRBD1	CAWRGQVPETQYF	TGTGCCTGGCGGGGACAGGTCCCAGAGACCCAGTACTTC
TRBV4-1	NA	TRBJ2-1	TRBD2	CASSTRLAPPYNEQFF	TGCGCCAGCAGCACCCGACTAGCGCCACCTTACAATGAGCAGTTCTTC
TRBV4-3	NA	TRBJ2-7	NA	CASSQGQGYYEQYF	TGCGCCAGCAGCCAAGGGCAGGGTTACTACGAGCAGTACTTC
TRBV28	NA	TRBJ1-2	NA	CASSFPYTF	TGTGCCAGCTCCTTCCCCTACACCTTC
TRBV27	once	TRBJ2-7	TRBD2	CASSLAGLGVYEQYF	TGTGCCAGCAGTTTAGCGGGACTAGGAGTATACGAGCAGTACTTC
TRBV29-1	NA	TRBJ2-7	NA	CSTKGGSSYEQYF	TGCAGCACCAAGGGGGGTAGCTCCTACGAGCAGTACTTC
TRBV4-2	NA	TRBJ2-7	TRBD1	CASSQEGGGSYEQYF	TGTGCCAGCAGCCAAGAAGGGGGCGGGTCCTACGAGCAGTACTTC
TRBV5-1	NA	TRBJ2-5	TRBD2	CASSGAAGAPETQYF	TGCGCCAGCAGCGGTGCAGCGGGAGCCCCAGAGACCCAGTACTTC
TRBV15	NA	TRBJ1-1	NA	CATSSGGLNTEAFF	TGTGCCACCAGCAGCGGGGGTCTGAACACTGAAGCTTTCTTT
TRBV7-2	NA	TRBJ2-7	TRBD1	CASSLTGQLSPGRYYEQYF	TGTGCCAGCAGCTTAACGGGACAGCTGTCTCCTGGCCGATACTACGAGCAGTACTTC
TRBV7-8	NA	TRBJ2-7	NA	CASSSLKGAYEQYF	TGTGCCAGCAGCTCGTTAAAGGGGGCCTACGAGCAGTACTTC
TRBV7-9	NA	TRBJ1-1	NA	CASSFQGDEAFF	TGTGCCAGCAGCTTTCAGGGAGACGAAGCTTTCTTT
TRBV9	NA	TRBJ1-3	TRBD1	CASSVHRDRPGNTIYF	TGTGCCAGCAGCGTCCACCGGGACAGGCCCGGAAACACCATATATTTT
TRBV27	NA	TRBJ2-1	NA	CASSLSWRVTDVNEQFF	TGTGCCAGCAGTTTATCGTGGCGTGTAACGGACGTCAATGAGCAGTTCTTC
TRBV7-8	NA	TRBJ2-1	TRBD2	CASSLDASGSYNEQFF	TGTGCCAGCAGCTTGGATGCTAGCGGGTCCTACAATGAGCAGTTCTTC
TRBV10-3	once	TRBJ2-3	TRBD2	CAISEGPSGGTDTQYF	TGTGCCATCAGTGAGGGGCCTAGCGGGGGCACAGATACGCAGTATTTT
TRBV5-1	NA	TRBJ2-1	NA	CASSWSGTPRSDEQFF	TGCGCCAGCAGCTGGTCCGGGACGCCCAGGTCGGATGAGCAGTTCTTC
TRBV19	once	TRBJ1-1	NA	CASSIRYRLGVEAFF	TGTGCCAGTAGTATACGGTACAGACTAGGTGTTGAAGCTTTCTTT
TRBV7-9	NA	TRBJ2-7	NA	CASSETSSYEQYF	TGTGCCAGCAGCGAGACTAGTTCCTACGAGCAGTACTTC